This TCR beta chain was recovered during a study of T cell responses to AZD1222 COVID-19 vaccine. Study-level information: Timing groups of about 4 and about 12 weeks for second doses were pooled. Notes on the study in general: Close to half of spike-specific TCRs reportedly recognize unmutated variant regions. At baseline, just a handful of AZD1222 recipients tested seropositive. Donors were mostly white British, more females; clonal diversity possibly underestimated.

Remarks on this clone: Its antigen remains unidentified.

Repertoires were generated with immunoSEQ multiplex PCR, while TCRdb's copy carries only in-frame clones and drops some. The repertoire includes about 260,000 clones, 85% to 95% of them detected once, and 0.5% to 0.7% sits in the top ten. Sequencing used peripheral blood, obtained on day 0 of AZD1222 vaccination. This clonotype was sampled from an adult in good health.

CDR3 sequence: CASSPWSRGASSNQPQHF. For the CDR3, the DNA is TGTGCCAGCAGTCCGTGGTCCCGGGGTGCCAGTAGCAATCAGCCCCAGCATTTT. The chain couples TRBV28 to TRBJ1-5, with unresolved D. Per the germline V gene, CDR1 is MDHEN and CDR2 is SYDVKM. The CDR3 length is 18 residues. The V end lost 5 bases, the J end lost 0 bases, and 20 bases lay between the germline ends. The entire variable domain, with the rest obtained from reference TRBV28 and TRBJ1-5, is as follows: DVKVTQSSRYLVKRTGEKVFLECVQDMDHENMFWYRQDPGLGLRLIYFSYDVKMKEKGDIPEGYSVSREKKERFSLILESASTNQTSMYLCASSPWSRGASSNQPQHFGDGTRLSIL.